This T cell receptor (beta chain) was retrieved from a study of cytotoxic CD8 clonotypes in ibrutinib-treated CLL. Sequenced by immunoSEQ multiplex PCR; TCRdb stores in-frame clones only, minus some. The data hold 250,000 to 350,000 clones, with less than 85% observed a single time. This clone has just a few counts. This CDR3 is built from 17 residues. The germline CDR1 and CDR2 sequences are SQVTM and ANQGSEA. V gave up 5 bases and J gave up 0 bases, with 22 bases separating them. V gene TRBV29-1 combines with J gene TRBJ1-2; D may be TRBD1 (5 bases). The clonotype originates from a human donor with chronic lymphocytic leukemia. Sequenced material: PBMCs, taken at disease progression, from a patient treated with ibrutinib. CDR3 sequence (DNA): TGCAGCGTTCGAGTGGGACGGAACCATAACGCTAACTATGGCTACACCTTC. It specifies CSVRVGRNHNANYGYTF.